This is a list of T cell receptor beta chains from one sample in a study of post-analysis software for immune sequencing data. TCRdb re-analysed the PCR reads in MiXCR, keeping a single row per CDR3 protein. In the table there are about 560,000 distinct CDR3 sequences, roughly 40% of which are singletons. Sequencing was done on a sample of blood. The receptor set was obtained from a girl aged 10 to 17 with multiple sclerosis. The CDR3 runs from the conserved cysteine through the conserved F or W. The D gene is left open where the match is weak. Clone sizes are given selectively: once, few, many, or a class where the clone is expanded.

J: TRBJ1-5; V: TRBV27; D: TRBD1; size: .; CDR3: CASSPGTGLYNQPQHF; DNA: TGTGCCAGCAGTCCCGGGACAGGGCTTTACAATCAGCCCCAGCATTTT
J: TRBJ1-6; V: TRBV4-1; D: .; size: .; CDR3: CASSQDPQSFFPTLHF; DNA: TGCGCCAGCAGTCAAGATCCGCAGAGTTTTTTTCCGACCCTCCACTTT
J: TRBJ2-7; V: TRBV20-1; D: TRBD2; size: .; CDR3: CSATNTGGHEQYF; DNA: TGCAGTGCTACTAACACGGGAGGCCACGAGCAGTACTTC
J: TRBJ2-5; V: TRBV11-2; D: TRBD2; size: .; CDR3: CASSLIAGGSGETQYF; DNA: TGTGCCAGCAGCCTAATAGCGGGAGGGTCGGGAGAGACCCAGTACTTC
J: TRBJ2-1; V: TRBV12-3/TRBV12-4; D: .; size: few; CDR3: CASSLYGDNEQFF; DNA: TGTGCCAGCAGTTTATACGGGGACAATGAGCAGTTCTTC
J: TRBJ2-3; V: TRBV6-1; D: TRBD2; size: few; CDR3: CASSEERDTDTQYF; DNA: TGTGCCAGCAGTGAAGAGCGGGACACAGATACGCAGTATTTT
J: TRBJ1-5; V: TRBV6-6; D: TRBD1; size: .; CDR3: CASRPGTGRNNQPQHF; DNA: TGTGCCAGCAGGCCCGGGACAGGGCGGAACAATCAGCCCCAGCATTTT
J: TRBJ2-7; V: TRBV7-3; D: TRBD2; size: .; CDR3: CASSYRTTAGGPHPYEQYF; DNA: TGTGCCAGCAGTTACCGGACTACAGCGGGGGGCCCCCATCCCTACGAGCAGTACTTC
J: TRBJ1-1; V: TRBV6-5; D: TRBD1; size: once; CDR3: CASSYSSGTEKAFF; DNA: TGTGCCAGCAGTTACTCTTCCGGGACAGAGAAGGCTTTCTTT
J: TRBJ1-1; V: TRBV11-2; D: .; size: few; CDR3: CASSPAPRGGATEAFF; DNA: TGTGCCAGCAGCCCAGCCCCCCGGGGGGGGGCTACTGAAGCTTTCTTT
J: TRBJ1-2; V: TRBV7-9; D: .; size: .; CDR3: CASSFPIDYGYTF; DNA: TGTGCCAGCAGCTTCCCGATTGACTATGGCTACACCTTC
J: TRBJ2-3; V: TRBV30; D: .; size: once; CDR3: CAWSATGDTQYF; DNA: TGTGCCTGGAGTGCTACAGGAGATACGCAGTATTTT
J: TRBJ1-4; V: TRBV27; D: .; size: .; CDR3: CASSLTKGLEKLFF; DNA: TGTGCCAGCAGTTTAACCAAGGGGCTTGAAAAACTGTTTTTT
J: TRBJ2-1; V: TRBV20-1; D: .; size: few; CDR3: CSARDSNRMVKGNEQFF; DNA: TGCAGTGCTAGAGATTCTAATAGGATGGTCAAGGGGAATGAGCAGTTCTTC
J: TRBJ2-1; V: TRBV12-3/TRBV12-4; D: .; size: many; CDR3: CASSLVTDTGIGNEQFF; DNA: TGTGCCAGCAGTTTAGTAACGGATACCGGCATCGGAAATGAGCAGTTCTTC
J: TRBJ2-3; V: TRBV5-1; D: .; size: .; CDR3: CASSLWDSYTDTQYF; DNA: TGCGCCAGCAGCCTATGGGACTCCTACACAGATACGCAGTATTTT